The entry that follows covers one T cell receptor (beta chain) sequence. The V gene's germline CDR1 is SGDLS and CDR2 YYNGEE. There are 17 residues in the CDR3. V dropped 4 bases and J dropped 5; count of bases not matched to a gene: 15. The data derive from a study of OX40 agonist ivuxolimab in advanced cancers. Method: immunoSEQ multiplex PCR; TCRdb's copy keeps in-frame clones and lacks some. Altogether around 40,000 clones are present, about 86% being singletons, with the ten largest covering roughly an eighth. This chain links TRBV9 with TRBJ2-1, with TRBD2 identical over 7 bases. This receptor was identified in an adult with an advanced solid tumor such as melanoma, head and neck, liver or kidney cancer. The specimen comprised CD4+ or CD8+ T cells sorted from blood, sampled in a trial of the OX40 agonist ivuxolimab. CDR3 residues: CASSPSRGGRENNEQFF. The DNA of the CDR3 is TGTGCCAGCAGCCCAAGCCGCGGGGGACGCGAAAACAATGAGCAGTTCTTC.